This T cell receptor (beta chain) was captured by sequencing in a study of technical replicates of blood from several donors. With 2 bases clipped from V and 6 bases from J, the junction kept 7 bases outside the gene matches. The germline V gene has CDR1 SGHTS and CDR2 YDEGEE. The CDR3 extends over 16 amino acids. Repertoires were generated with immunoSEQ multiplex PCR, while TCRdb's copy carries only in-frame clones and drops some. Among over 85,000 clones listed, 90% to 97% were seen once. V is TRBV5-8 and J is TRBJ2-7; 14 bases fit TRBD2. The sample taken for sequencing was T cells isolated from PBMCs. This sequence was found in a human donor in good health. The CDR3 loop is CASSFGLGLAGVEQYF. In DNA, the CDR3 is TGTGCCAGCAGCTTCGGGCTGGGACTAGCGGGAGTCGAGCAGTACTTC.